This T cell receptor beta chain was found in a study of post-analysis software for immune sequencing data. Whole-study findings and limits: Included in a set of about five TRBV segments more frequent in patients than controls were TRBV5-6, TRBV5-1 and TRBV20-1. Pronounced co-clustering by F measure was evident among identically batched samples.

This clonotype was seen a handful of times. The antigen is not known. Germline CDR1 is SGHRS and CDR2 is YFSETQ. This CDR3 has 14 amino acids. Researchers reported that TCR beta cDNA libraries carried unique molecular identifiers. TCRdb passed the PCR reads through MiXCR, listing each CDR3 protein once. The sample shows hundreds of thousands of distinct CDR3 sequences, around 50% of them seen only once. The clonotype was recovered from a girl aged 5 to 17 with multiple sclerosis. V is TRBV5-1 and J is TRBJ2-4; D call uncertain. The J call is uncertain, as TRBJ2-7 better fits the DNA end. Sample: blood. The CDR3 loop reads CASSLVLSSVEQYF. CDR3 nucleotide sequence: TGCGCCAGCAGCTTGGTTCTTTCTTCGGTCGAGCAGTACTTC.